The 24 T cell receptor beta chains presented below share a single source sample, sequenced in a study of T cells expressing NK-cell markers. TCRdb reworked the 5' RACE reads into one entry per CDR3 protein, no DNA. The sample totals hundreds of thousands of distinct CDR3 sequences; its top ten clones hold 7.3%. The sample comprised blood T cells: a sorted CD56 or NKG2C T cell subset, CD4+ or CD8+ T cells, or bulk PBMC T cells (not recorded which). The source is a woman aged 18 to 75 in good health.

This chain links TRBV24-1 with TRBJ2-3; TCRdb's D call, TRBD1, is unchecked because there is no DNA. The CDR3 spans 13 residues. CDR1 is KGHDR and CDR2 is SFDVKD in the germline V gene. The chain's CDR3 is CATSDGAADTQYF.

CDR3 region: CASVDGSKGIQYF. The chain joins TRBV4-1 to TRBJ2-4. The CDR3 is 13 residues long. CDR1 is MGHRA, CDR2 YSYEKL, per germline.

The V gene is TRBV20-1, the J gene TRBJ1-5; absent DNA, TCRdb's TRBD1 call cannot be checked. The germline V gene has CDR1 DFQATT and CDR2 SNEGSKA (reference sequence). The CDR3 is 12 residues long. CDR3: CSARGTNQPQHF.

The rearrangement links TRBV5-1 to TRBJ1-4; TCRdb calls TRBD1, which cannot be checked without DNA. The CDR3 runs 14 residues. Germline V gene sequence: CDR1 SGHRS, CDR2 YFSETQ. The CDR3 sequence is CASSLQVRDEKLFF.

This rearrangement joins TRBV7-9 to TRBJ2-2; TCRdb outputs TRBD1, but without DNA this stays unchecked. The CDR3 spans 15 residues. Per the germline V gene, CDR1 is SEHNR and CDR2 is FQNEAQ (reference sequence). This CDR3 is CASSTGQVTTGELFF.

CDR3 amino acids: CSVPRENTEAFF. The chain has TRBV29-1 and TRBJ1-1. The CDR3 is 12 residues long. The V gene's germline CDR1 is SQVTM and CDR2 ANQGSEA.

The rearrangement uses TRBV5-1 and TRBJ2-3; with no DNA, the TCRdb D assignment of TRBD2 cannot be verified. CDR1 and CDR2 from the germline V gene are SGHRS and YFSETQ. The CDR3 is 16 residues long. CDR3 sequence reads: CASSPGTSGSTDTQYF.

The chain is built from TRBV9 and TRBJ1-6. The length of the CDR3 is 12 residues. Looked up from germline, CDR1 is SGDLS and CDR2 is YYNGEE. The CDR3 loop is CASGSLNSPLHF.

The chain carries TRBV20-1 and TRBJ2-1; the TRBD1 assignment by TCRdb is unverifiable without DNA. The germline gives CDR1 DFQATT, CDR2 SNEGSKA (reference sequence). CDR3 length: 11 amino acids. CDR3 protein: CSGSRVSEQFF.

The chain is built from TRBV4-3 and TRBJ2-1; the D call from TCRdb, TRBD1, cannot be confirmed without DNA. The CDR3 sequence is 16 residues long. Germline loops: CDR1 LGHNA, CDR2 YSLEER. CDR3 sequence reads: CASSQDSRGGYNEQFF.

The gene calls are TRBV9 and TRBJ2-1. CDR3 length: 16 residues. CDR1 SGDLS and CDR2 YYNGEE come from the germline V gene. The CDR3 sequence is CASSVGDLGSYNEQFF.

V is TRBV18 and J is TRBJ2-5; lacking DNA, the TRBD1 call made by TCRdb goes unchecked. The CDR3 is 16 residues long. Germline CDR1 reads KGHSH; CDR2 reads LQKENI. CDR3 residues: CASSPIVGGQGETQYF. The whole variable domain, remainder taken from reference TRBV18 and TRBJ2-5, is NAGVMQNPRHLVRRRGQEARLRCSPMKGHSHVYWYRQLPEEGLKFMVYLQKENIIDESGMPKERFSAEFPKEGPSILRIQQVVRGDSAAYFCASSPIVGGQGETQYFGPGTRLLVL.

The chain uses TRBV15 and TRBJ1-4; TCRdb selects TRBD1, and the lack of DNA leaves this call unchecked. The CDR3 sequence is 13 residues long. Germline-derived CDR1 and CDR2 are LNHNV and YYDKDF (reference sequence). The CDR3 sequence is CATSLAGNEKLFF.

CDR3: CASSQDRSNQPQHF. V is TRBV12-3 or TRBV12-4 and J is TRBJ1-5; TCRdb calls TRBD1, which cannot be checked without DNA. This CDR3 has 14 residues.

The CDR3 loop reads CSAIGGGGSDYGYTF. The genes are TRBV20-1 and TRBJ1-2. Germline V gene lookup returns CDR1 DFQATT and CDR2 SNEGSKA (reference sequence). The CDR3 loop spans 15 amino acids.

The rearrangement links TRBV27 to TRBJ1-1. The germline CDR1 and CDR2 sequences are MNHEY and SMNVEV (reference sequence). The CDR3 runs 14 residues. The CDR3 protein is CASSLSWVNTEAFF.

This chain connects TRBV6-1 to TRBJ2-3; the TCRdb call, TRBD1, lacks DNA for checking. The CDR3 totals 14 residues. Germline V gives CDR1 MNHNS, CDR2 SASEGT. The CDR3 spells CASRTGLRTDTQYF.

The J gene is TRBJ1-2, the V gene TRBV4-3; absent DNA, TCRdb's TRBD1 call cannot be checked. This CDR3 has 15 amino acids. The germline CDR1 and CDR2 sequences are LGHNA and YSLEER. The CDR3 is CASSPEGGISSGYTF.

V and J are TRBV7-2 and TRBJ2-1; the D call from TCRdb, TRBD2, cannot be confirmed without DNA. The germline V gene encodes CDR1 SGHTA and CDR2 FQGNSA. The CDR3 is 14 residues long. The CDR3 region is CASSWTSGGNEQFF.

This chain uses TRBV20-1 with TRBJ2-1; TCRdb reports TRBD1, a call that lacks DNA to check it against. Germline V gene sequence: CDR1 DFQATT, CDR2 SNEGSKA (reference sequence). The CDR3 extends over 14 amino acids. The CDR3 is CSARGAGIYNEQFF.

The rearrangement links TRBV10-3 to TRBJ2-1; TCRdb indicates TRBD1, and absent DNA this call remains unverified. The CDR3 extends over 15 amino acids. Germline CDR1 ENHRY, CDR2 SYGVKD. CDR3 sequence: CAITTGESSYNEQFF.

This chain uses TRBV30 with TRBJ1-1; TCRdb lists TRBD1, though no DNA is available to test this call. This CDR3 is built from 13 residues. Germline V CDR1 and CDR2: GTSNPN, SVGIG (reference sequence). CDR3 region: CAWSAPEYTEAFF.

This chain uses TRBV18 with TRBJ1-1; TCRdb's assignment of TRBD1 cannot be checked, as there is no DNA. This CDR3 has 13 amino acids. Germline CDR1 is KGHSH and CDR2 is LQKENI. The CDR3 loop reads CASSPLQGTEAFF.

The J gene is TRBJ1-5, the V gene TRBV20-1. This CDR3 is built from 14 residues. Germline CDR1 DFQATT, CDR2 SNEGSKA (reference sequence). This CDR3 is CSASQPYSNQPQHF.